These 14 T cell receptor beta chains originate from one sample sequenced in a study of T cells in Graves' hyperthyroidism and ophthalmopathy. Authors of the study amplified TCR beta CDR3 regions from RNA transcripts. HTBI primers were employed in a first-round RT-PCR of the TCR CDR3. Each CDR3 protein is one row after TCRdb ran MiXCR on the multiplex PCR reads. The sample records around 350,000 distinct CDR3 sequences, about 18% being singletons. Sequencing input: blood. The source of these receptors is a woman between 18 and 29 years old with Graves' hyperthyroidism.

This clonotype has a count of ten or more. V and J are TRBV2 and TRBJ1-5, with 9 bases lining up with TRBD1. Germline V gene data show CDR1 as SNHLY and CDR2 as FYNNEI. Trimming took 4 bases from V and 0 from J; bases not matched to a gene: 13. This CDR3 is 19 amino acids long. CDR3 DNA sequence: TGTGCCAGCAGTGCAGAGCCGGGACAGGGTACGATTAGCAATCAGCCCCAGCATTTT. It yields the protein CASSAEPGQGTISNQPQHF. The variable domain in full, completed from reference TRBV2 and TRBJ1-5, reads EPEVTQTPSHQVTQMGQEVILRCVPISNHLYFYWYRQILGQKVEFLVSFYNNEISEKSEIFDDQFSVERPDGSNFTLKIRSTKLEDSAMYFCASSAEPGQGTISNQPQHFGDGTRLSIL.

The table lists this clonotype with many counts. This chain links TRBV28 with TRBJ2-7; no clear D gene. The CDR3 consists of 14 residues. From germline, CDR1 is MDHEN and CDR2 SYDVKM. The V gene lost 4 bases and the J gene lost 4 bases, with 14 bases spanning the gap. In DNA, the CDR3 is TGTGCCAGCAGTTCGGCGGAAAGCCAGTACGAGCAGTACTTC. This translates into CASSSAESQYEQYF.

V is TRBV11-2 and J is TRBJ1-2, with a weak D call TRBD1 (5 bases). Germline CDR1 reads SGHAT; CDR2 reads FQNNGV. The germline V and J ends were trimmed by 8 bases and 3 bases, with 13 bases remaining between them. The CDR3 consists of 13 residues. The CDR3 DNA sequence: TGTGCCAGCGCTTTCGGACATTACTATGGCTACACCTTC. The encoded protein is CASAFGHYYGYTF.

This chain joins TRBV11-1 and TRBJ2-7; 12 nucleotides align to TRBD1. CDR1 SGHAT and CDR2 FQDESV come from the germline V gene (reference sequence). J gave up 5 bases and V 5 bases, and 10 bases lay outside the gene matches. This CDR3 has 16 residues. This chain's CDR3 is CASSQGDRGPIDEQYF. CDR3 sequence (DNA): TGTGCCAGCAGCCAAGGGGACAGGGGGCCAATCGACGAGCAGTACTTC.

Many counts were recorded for this clonotype. This chain connects TRBV15 to TRBJ1-5; weak D call: TRBD1 (6 bases). CDR1 is LNHNV and CDR2 is YYDKDF in the germline V gene (reference sequence). V was trimmed by 3 bases and J by 2 bases, leaving 11 bases between them. The CDR3 is made up of 15 amino acids. Written as DNA, the CDR3 is TGTGCCACCAGCAGGGAGGGGGTGGGCAATCAGCCCCAGCATTTT. Translated: CATSREGVGNQPQHF.

This clonotype was counted many times. CDR3 bases: TGTGCCAGCAGCTTGGTGTCCGGGGAACTACGTGGCTACACCTTC. It is translated as CASSLVSGELRGYTF. The rearrangement joins TRBV5-6 to TRBJ1-2; D not resolved. Deletions cut 0 bases from V and 7 bases from J, with 16 bases between. Germline V gives CDR1 SGHDT, CDR2 YYEEEE. This CDR3 has 15 residues.

The genes are TRBV28 and TRBJ2-7; D remains ambiguous. The CDR3 consists of 16 residues. V was shortened by 6 bases and J by 5 bases, with 23 bases between the two germline ends. In germline, CDR1 is MDHEN, CDR2 SYDVKM. In DNA form, the CDR3 reads TGTGCCAGCAGCCCGACCGGGTTCTCGACCCTCCACGAGCAGTACTTC. The encoded protein is CASSPTGFSTLHEQYF.

Only a few counts were recorded for this clonotype. V usage is TRBV11-2 and J usage is TRBJ2-7, with 8 bases lining up with TRBD1. Germline V gives CDR1 SGHAT, CDR2 FQNNGV. V lost 2 bases, J lost 3 bases, and 12 bases stayed unmatched. The CDR3 covers 17 residues. CDR3 amino acids: CASSLFTKTGGLYEQYF. The CDR3 nucleotides are TGTGCCAGCAGCTTATTTACTAAAACAGGGGGTCTCTACGAGCAGTACTTC.

For this clonotype: This may stem from a read error, because a much larger clone lies one nucleotide away. The chain couples TRBV5-5 to TRBJ2-7; no firm D call. CDR3 length: 12 amino acids. V lost 1 base, J lost 7 bases, and 9 bases lay in between. Germline CDR1 SGHKS, CDR2 YYEKEE (reference sequence). CDR3 loop: CASSLYLMEQYF. The CDR3 DNA is TGTGCCAGCAGCTTGTATCTCATGGAGCAGTACTTC.

The chain is built from TRBV12-3 or TRBV12-4 and TRBJ1-2; D call uncertain. This CDR3 comprises 14 residues. Trimming stripped 5 bases from V and 3 bases from J, with 13 bases between. The DNA for the CDR3 is TGTGCCAGCAGTCCAGGCTCGGCTTACTATGGCTACACCTTC. It is translated as CASSPGSAYYGYTF.

This clonotype appeared many times. The genes are TRBV12-3 or TRBV12-4 and TRBJ2-7; possibly TRBD1 for D (5 bases). V was trimmed by 2 bases and J by 0 bases, leaving 8 bases between them. This CDR3 comprises 14 residues. DNA for the CDR3: TGTGCCAGCAGTTTAAGGGGTAACTCCTACGAGCAGTACTTC. This translates into CASSLRGNSYEQYF.

This clonotype was picked up a small number of times. At one boundary the junction diverges from the germline segment, which might be a read error. The J gene is TRBJ2-7, the V gene TRBV9; TRBD2 matches 7 bases. CDR3 length equals 17 residues. In germline, CDR1 is SGDLS, CDR2 YYNGEE. CDR3 amino acids: CAGSVGLPSGTSYEQYF. The CDR3 bases are TGTGCCGGCAGCGTAGGTCTACCTAGCGGTACCTCCTACGAGCAGTACTTC.

This clonotype has at least ten counts. The V gene is TRBV12-5, the J gene TRBJ2-5; perhaps TRBD1 as D (5 bases). The length of the CDR3 is 17 residues. Germline CDR1 reads LGHNT; CDR2 reads FRNRAP. Between the trimmed V and J ends, which lost 0 bases and 0 bases, there was a span of 14 bases. The DNA of the CDR3 is TGTGCTAGTGGTTTGGTACTGGGGCAGGGCGACCAAGAGACCCAGTACTTC. It encodes CASGLVLGQGDQETQYF.

This clonotype was counted at least ten times. This chain links TRBV12-3 or TRBV12-4 with TRBJ1-6; D unresolved. The CDR3 runs 13 residues. V lost 1 base and J lost 7, with 5 bases in between. CDR3 DNA: TGTGCCAGCAGTTTAGGAGGGAATTCACCCCTCCACTTT. The encoded protein is CASSLGGNSPLHF.